The clone carrying this T cell receptor (beta chain) was observed a handful of times. This entry belongs to a study of patients and donors after allogeneic stem cell transplantation. Germline V gene data show CDR1 as MNHNY and CDR2 as SVGAGI (reference sequence). Trimming cost V 6 bases and J 1 base; bases outside gene matches: 10. The CDR3 runs 16 residues. TCRdb used MiXCR to reprocess the RT-PCR reads, holding one entry per CDR3 protein. The sample lists about 110,000 distinct CDR3 sequences, around 33% occurring once. The clonotype originates from a human donor who was either an allogeneic HSCT recipient or a stem cell or donor lymphocyte infusion donor (not recorded which). It is not recorded whose cells these are; they may come from a transplant donor. The V gene is TRBV6-6, the J gene TRBJ1-1; 8 nucleotides line up with TRBD1. Sequences were obtained from blood, either unsorted or a sorted T cell fraction (not recorded which). CDR3 coding DNA: TGTGCCAGCAGGGCCGGACAGGGCCTAACGAACACTGAAGCTTTCTTT. Translation gives CASRAGQGLTNTEAFF.